The 16 T cell receptor beta chains presented below share a single source sample, sequenced in a study of cytomegalovirus exposure and HLA in healthy donors. Primers for the PCR totalled 60 Vbeta and 13 Jbeta. The repertoire was sequenced with immunoSEQ multiplex PCR; TCRdb's copy has only in-frame clones and lacks some. Seen here are around 150,000 clones, 70% to 85% observed once, and the top ten hold approximately 1.5%. Sequenced sample: PBMCs. The receptor set was obtained from a man in his thirties or forties in good health and CMV-seropositive.

V and J are TRBV7-2 and TRBJ1-1; D is ambiguous. The CDR3 loop spans 15 amino acids. Per germline, CDR1 SGHTA and CDR2 FQGNSA. The V and J ends lost 1 base and 2 bases respectively, with 11 bases between them. The CDR3: CASSLDGRRNTEAFF. Written as DNA, the CDR3 is TGTGCCAGCAGCTTAGACGGTAGAAGAAACACTGAAGCTTTCTTT.

The chain links TRBV7-2 to TRBJ2-1, with 11 nucleotides matching TRBD2. The trim removed 1 base at V and 12 bases at J, leaving 8 bases unmatched. CDR1 is SGHTA and CDR2 is FQGNSA in the germline V gene. This CDR3 spans 15 amino acids. In nucleotides, the CDR3 is TGTGCCAGCAGCTTAGGTCTAGCGGGGGGCAGAAGGCAGTTCTTC. It translates to CASSLGLAGGRRQFF. Variable domain in full (rest from reference TRBV7-2 and TRBJ2-1): GAGVSQSPSNKVTEKGKDVELRCDPISGHTALYWYRQSLGQGLEFLIYFQGNSAPDKSGLPSDRFSAERTGGSVSTLTIQRTQQEDSAVYLCASSLGLAGGRRQFFGPGTRLTVL.

For this clone: At the DNA level, this CDR3 is encoded by other sequences in the same sample as well. The gene calls are TRBV6-1 and TRBJ2-7, with a possible D match to TRBD1 (6 bases). The CDR3 sequence is 14 residues long. Trimming shortened V by 5 bases and J by 2 bases, and 13 bases separated the two germline ends. From germline, CDR1 is MNHNS and CDR2 SASEGT. CDR3 protein: CASSPPGQPYEQYF. CDR3 nucleotides: TGTGCCAGCAGTCCACCAGGACAGCCCTACGAGCAGTACTTC.

The chain has TRBV27 and TRBJ2-1, with TRBD2 matching 11 bases. Germline CDR1 is MNHEY and CDR2 is SMNVEV (reference sequence). V trimming: 5 bases; J trimming: 3 bases; junction bases outside the gene matches: 3. The CDR3 spans 15 residues. The CDR3 DNA follows: TGTGCCAGCAGTCACACTAGCGGGAGCTACAATGAGCAGTTCTTC. Its protein product is CASSHTSGSYNEQFF.

The J gene is TRBJ2-5, the V gene TRBV5-1, with TRBD1 matching over 8 bases. The ends lost 4 bases at V and 5 bases at J; junction bases unmatched: 10. The CDR3 is 15 residues long. Germline V gene lookup returns CDR1 SGHRS and CDR2 YFSETQ. DNA of the CDR3: TGCGCCAGCAGCCACGAACAGGGGGAGCAGGAGACCCAGTACTTC. Translating gives CASSHEQGEQETQYF.

The rearrangement links TRBV18 to TRBJ2-3; the D is unclear. The CDR3 extends over 13 amino acids. CDR1 is KGHSH, CDR2 LQKENI, per germline. V lost 3 bases to trimming and J lost 2 bases, with 6 bases between them. In DNA, the CDR3 is TGTGCCAGCTCACCTGTACTCACAGATACGCAGTATTTT. It codes for CASSPVLTDTQYF.

This chain connects TRBV28 to TRBJ1-4; weak D call: TRBD1 (5 bases). CDR1 and CDR2 (germline): MDHEN, SYDVKM. Trimming took 6 bases from V and 7 from J, leaving 12 bases between them. This CDR3 is 13 amino acids long. CDR3 in DNA: TGTGCCAGCAGGGGGGGACTAGCTGAAAAACTGTTTTTT. Encoded protein: CASRGGLAEKLFF.

This chain uses TRBV5-1 with TRBJ1-2, with D maybe TRBD1 (5 bases). V lost 4 bases and J 1 base, leaving 8 bases between the germline ends. The CDR3 is 13 amino acids. From germline, CDR1 is SGHRS and CDR2 YFSETQ. CDR3 amino acids: CASSPDINYGYTF. Here the CDR3 DNA reads TGCGCCAGCAGCCCGGACATTAACTATGGCTACACCTTC.

This sequence joins TRBV7-6 and TRBJ1-6; D not resolved. V was trimmed by 2 bases and J by 5 bases, leaving 7 bases between them. There are 14 residues in the CDR3. Per germline, CDR1 SGHVS and CDR2 FNYEAQ. The CDR3 here is CASSLNSHNSPLHF. CDR3 DNA: TGTGCCAGCAGCTTAAACAGTCATAATTCACCCCTCCACTTT.

The chain couples TRBV28 to TRBJ2-3, with D hard to call. Germline CDR1 MDHEN, CDR2 SYDVKM. V was shortened by 6 bases and J by 9 bases, with 13 bases between the two germline ends. This CDR3 has 12 residues. DNA for the CDR3: TGTGCCAGCAGCCCTTCTCCCTTGACGCAGTATTTT. Its translation is CASSPSPLTQYF.

CDR3 DNA sequence: TGTGCCAGCAGCTTAGGACAGGGGATCTCCTACGAGCAGTACTTC. It yields the protein CASSLGQGISYEQYF. The chain links TRBV5-5 to TRBJ2-7, with 9 bases fitting TRBD1. J was trimmed by 0 bases and V by 2 bases; bases with no gene match: 3. The CDR3 extends over 15 amino acids. CDR1 and CDR2 from the germline V gene are SGHKS and YYEKEE (reference sequence).

This clone occurred a few times. The CDR3 DNA sequence: TGTGCCAGCAGCTTGGAAGGTCTCCTGAGGGAAAAACTGTTTTTT. It encodes CASSLEGLLREKLFF. The chain has TRBV5-6 and TRBJ1-4, with no clear D. The germline V and J ends were trimmed by 0 bases and 8 bases, with 14 bases remaining between them. The CDR3 is 15 amino acids. Germline CDR1 and CDR2: SGHDT and YYEEEE.

This chain connects TRBV28 to TRBJ2-2, with 9 bases fitting TRBD2. Per the germline V gene, CDR1 is MDHEN and CDR2 is SYDVKM. This CDR3 is built from 15 residues. V lost 6 bases, J lost 6 bases, and 8 bases stayed unmatched. CDR3 loop: CASSIGLAGPGELFF. The CDR3, as DNA: TGTGCCAGCAGCATCGGGCTAGCGGGACCCGGGGAGCTGTTTTTT.

The DNA of the CDR3 is TGTGCCAGCAGCTTGGAGGGAGCGGGGGGGCTGGGATCCACCAATGAGCAGTTCTTC. This gives the protein CASSLEGAGGLGSTNEQFF. This chain uses TRBV5-4 with TRBJ2-1; TRBD2 agrees at 10 bases. The CDR3 is 19 residues long. The V gene's germline CDR1 is SGHNT and CDR2 YYREEE (reference sequence). V trimming: 0 bases; J trimming: 6 bases; junction bases outside the gene matches: 15.

This clone was observed at least ten times. The J gene is TRBJ1-4, the V gene TRBV10-3; a possible D gene is TRBD1 (6 bases). V lost 5 bases and J lost 5, with 12 bases in between. This CDR3 region has 14 residues. Germline-derived CDR1 and CDR2 are ENHRY and SYGVKD. The CDR3 here is CAISPGEVNEKLFF. CDR3 bases: TGTGCCATCAGTCCAGGGGAAGTGAATGAAAAACTGTTTTTT.

The chain recombines TRBV2 with TRBJ1-5; possibly TRBD1 for D (6 bases). CDR3 length: 15 residues. With 6 bases removed from V and 4 bases from J, the gap between germline ends came to 16 bases. Looked up from germline, CDR1 is SNHLY and CDR2 is FYNNEI. The CDR3: CASSTSQGFNQPQHF. Here the CDR3 DNA reads TGTGCCAGCAGCACATCACAGGGCTTTAATCAGCCCCAGCATTTT.